Presented here are 18 T cell receptor beta chains from one specimen sequenced in a study of vaccination and CD4 T cells after COVID-19. The Oncomine TCR Beta short-read assay generated sequence data from the DNA of cultured CD4+ T cells. Each CDR3 protein is one row after TCRdb ran MiXCR on the PCR reads. The data contain about 10,000 distinct CDR3 sequences, 26% of them seen just once; the ten biggest clones take up about 43%. No antigen has been identified for these receptors. Treatment noted: roughly ten-day PBMC culture with coronavirus spike peptide pools or control peptides (ViraFEST assay). This material consisted of CD4+ T cells from blood, cultured in vitro, taken before SARS-CoV-2 vaccination. These TCRs come from a human donor who received a COVID-19 vaccine.

The chain carries TRBV28 and TRBJ2-5; the D is unclear. CDR1 MDHEN and CDR2 SYDVKM come from the germline V gene. This CDR3 has 15 amino acids. V was trimmed by 1 base and J by 9 bases, leaving 18 bases between them. CDR3 loop: CASSLSLSISRAQYF. The CDR3 nucleotides read TGTGCCAGCAGTTTATCACTGTCCATAAGTAGGGCCCAGTACTTC.

The chain couples TRBV12-3 or TRBV12-4 to TRBJ2-3; TRBD2 matches 8 bases. This CDR3 has 14 amino acids. Trimming at V came to 10 bases and at J to 3 bases, leaving 9 bases not matched to a gene. CDR3 DNA sequence: TGTGCCACCGCCGGGGGGGACATAACAGATACGCAGTATTTT. Residues: CATAGGDITDTQYF.

The chain recombines TRBV7-8 with TRBJ2-5, with 10 bases lining up with TRBD2. The germline gives CDR1 SGHVS, CDR2 FQNEAQ. V lost 6 bases to trimming and J lost 3 bases; unmatched junction nucleotides: 13. The CDR3 extends over 17 amino acids. The CDR3 sequence is CASSQTRLAGVKETQYF. CDR3 sequence (DNA): TGTGCCAGCAGTCAGACGCGGCTAGCGGGGGTTAAAGAGACCCAGTACTTC.

The table lists this clonotype with a few counts. V and J are TRBV4-1 and TRBJ2-2; 8 bases agree with TRBD2. The CDR3 loop spans 20 amino acids. V lost 5 bases and J lost 7; bases outside the gene matches: 24. The V gene's germline CDR1 is MGHRA and CDR2 YSYEKL. DNA for the CDR3: TGCGCCAGCAGCTCACAGGGTAGGCTTTCGTGGACTAGCAGAATCGGGGAGCTGTTTTTT. It yields the protein CASSSQGRLSWTSRIGELFF.

About this clonotype itself: A read error may explain this, as a much larger clone is one base away. This chain's CDR3 is CASSLVVGRGNYGYTF. In DNA form, the CDR3 reads TGTGCCAGCAGCTTAGTGGTCGGGCGGGGGAACTATGGCTACACCTTC. This chain connects TRBV7-2 to TRBJ1-2, with a tentative D call TRBD1 (5 bases). CDR3 size: 16 residues. Germline V CDR1 and CDR2: SGHTA, FQGNSA. Trimming took off 1 base at V and 2 bases at J, with 14 bases between the two ends.

The table lists this clonotype with a few counts. This chain joins TRBV5-1 and TRBJ2-1; 9 bases match TRBD2. The trim removed 4 bases at V and 0 bases at J, leaving 8 bases unmatched. Germline V CDR1 and CDR2: SGHRS, YFSETQ. The CDR3 sequence is 17 residues long. This CDR3 is CASSARLADGSYNEQFF. The DNA of the CDR3 is TGCGCCAGCAGCGCTAGACTAGCGGATGGCTCCTACAATGAGCAGTTCTTC.

This chain links TRBV6-1 with TRBJ1-2, with D tentatively TRBD1 (5 bases). Trimming took off 6 bases at V and 8 bases at J, with 19 bases between the two ends. CDR1 is MNHNS and CDR2 is SASEGT in the germline V gene. This CDR3 is 14 amino acids long. CDR3 in DNA: TGTGCCAGCAGGAACCCGGGGGAGGCAGGCGGCTACACCTTC. This gives the protein CASRNPGEAGGYTF.

This clonotype turned up a few times. The V and J genes are TRBV6-5 and TRBJ2-4; D not resolved. CDR3 length: 18 residues. Germline loops: CDR1 MNHEY, CDR2 SVGAGI. The ends were cut back, 2 bases at V and 0 bases at J, with 17 bases in the middle. The CDR3 loop reads CASSYARMGTLAKNIQYF. The DNA of the CDR3 is TGTGCCAGCAGTTACGCCCGAATGGGAACCCTAGCCAAAAACATTCAGTACTTC.

The chain employs TRBV19 and TRBJ2-5, with D tentatively TRBD1 (6 bases). The germline V gene has CDR1 LNHDA and CDR2 SQIVND (reference sequence). The germline V and J ends were trimmed by 2 bases and 2 bases, with 9 bases remaining between them. This CDR3 region has 14 residues. CDR3 sequence (DNA): TGTGCCAGTAGTATAATCCAGGGGCAAGAGACCCAGTACTTC. It translates to CASSIIQGQETQYF.

V usage is TRBV7-3 and J usage is TRBJ1-1; D is possibly TRBD1 (5 bases). Germline V gives CDR1 SGHTA, CDR2 FQGTGA. V was pared by 1 base and J by 4 bases, with 13 bases between. The CDR3 is 15 residues long. Here the CDR3 reads CASSLNGGDGTEAFF. CDR3 DNA: TGTGCCAGCAGCTTAAATGGGGGGGATGGCACTGAAGCTTTCTTT.

By proportion, this clonotype is medium-sized (0.01 to 0.1%). This chain connects TRBV2 to TRBJ1-2; a weak D match, TRBD1 (5 bases). This CDR3 contains 12 residues. CDR1 and CDR2 (germline): SNHLY, FYNNEI. Trimming removed 8 bases from V and 7 bases from J, with 14 bases in between. The CDR3 DNA reads TGTGCCAGCCTCTCCGGGGGAGGTGGCTACACCTTC. As protein: CASLSGGGGYTF.

This clonotype was counted between two and nine times. This sequence joins TRBV5-4 and TRBJ2-7; a weak D match, TRBD2 (5 bases). The CDR3 loop spans 16 amino acids. V lost 4 bases to trimming and J lost 3 bases, with 20 bases between them. The germline CDR1 and CDR2 sequences are SGHNT and YYREEE (reference sequence). In DNA form, the CDR3 reads TGTGCCAGCAGCATATCCGCGAGGACGGGATACTACGAGCAGTACTTC. Its protein product is CASSISARTGYYEQYF.

This clonotype was seen a few times. V is TRBV2 and J is TRBJ2-2; 8 bases line up with TRBD2. Germline trimming cut 7 bases from V and 4 bases from J; bases unmatched to any gene: 2. This CDR3 region has 13 residues. The V gene's germline CDR1 is SNHLY and CDR2 FYNNEI. The CDR3 protein is CASTGGATGELFF. The CDR3 nucleotides read TGTGCCAGCACCGGGGGGGCCACCGGGGAGCTGTTTTTT. Complete variable domain (other parts from reference TRBV2 and TRBJ2-2): EPEVTQTPSHQVTQMGQEVILRCVPISNHLYFYWYRQILGQKVEFLVSFYNNEISEKSEIFDDQFSVERPDGSNFTLKIRSTKLEDSAMYFCASTGGATGELFFGEGSRLTVL.

The chain joins TRBV12-3 or TRBV12-4 to TRBJ1-1, with D unresolved. V lost 3 bases to trimming and J lost 1 base, with 6 bases between them. This CDR3 comprises 13 residues. The CDR3 spells CASSFMGNTEAFF. CDR3 nucleotide sequence: TGTGCCAGCAGTTTTATGGGGAACACTGAAGCTTTCTTT.

The rearrangement links TRBV5-4 to TRBJ1-1; TRBD1 might be the D (6 bases). CDR1 is SGHNT and CDR2 is YYREEE in the germline V gene (reference sequence). CDR3 length equals 15 residues. The V end lost 1 base, the J end lost 4 bases, and 14 bases lay between the germline ends. The CDR3 loop is CASSLKQGLSTEAFF. The DNA for the CDR3 is TGTGCCAGCAGCTTGAAGCAGGGGCTGAGCACTGAAGCTTTCTTT.

CDR3 sequence reads: CASTDRGRNYGYTF. The CDR3 DNA follows: TGTGCCAGTACAGACAGGGGGCGTAACTATGGCTACACCTTC. The V gene is TRBV19, the J gene TRBJ1-2, with 10 bases matching TRBD1. The J segment lost 1 base and the V segment lost 7 bases, leaving 3 bases of the junction unmatched. Germline CDR1 LNHDA, CDR2 SQIVND (reference sequence). The length of the CDR3 is 14 residues.

This clonotype was observed a few times. The V call is TRBV12-3 or TRBV12-4, the J call TRBJ1-1; D unresolved. This CDR3 comprises 11 residues. Trimming took off 6 bases at V and 7 bases at J, with 9 bases between the two ends. CDR3: CASSLRSEAFF. The CDR3 DNA sequence: TGTGCCAGCAGCCTACGTAGTGAAGCTTTCTTT.

In its sample, this clonotype was seen a few times. The rearrangement uses TRBV20-1 and TRBJ2-3; TRBD2 matches 8 bases. This CDR3 spans 13 amino acids. Germline values: CDR1 DFQATT, CDR2 SNEGSKA (reference sequence). As DNA, the CDR3 is TGCAGCACTAGCGGTAGAGGGCCAGATACGCAGTATTTT. This encodes CSTSGRGPDTQYF.